One and the same sample provided the 27 T cell receptor beta chains below, sequenced in a study of tumor and adjacent non-tumor tissue in lung cancer. This sample's RNA came from whole unsorted tissue. A modified ARM-PCR protocol with three rounds of nested PCR amplified TCRbeta. TCRdb re-called the multiplex PCR reads with MiXCR, one entry per CDR3 protein. Among over 85,000 distinct CDR3 sequences listed, about 80% were seen once. Sample: lung tumor tissue. The receptor set was obtained from a man in his sixties or seventies with non-small cell lung cancer.

Turning to this clonotype: One end of the junction is discordant with germline, which a read error may explain. The CDR3 bases are TGCAGTGTTGAATTCTATTGGACTTGCTGGGGGAAACAAGAGACCCAGTACTTC. Its translation is CSVEFYWTCWGKQETQYF. The chain uses TRBV29-1 and TRBJ2-5; TRBD1 or TRBD2 may be the D gene (5 bases each). CDR1 SQVTM and CDR2 ANQGSEA come from the germline V gene. The CDR3 length is 18 residues.

A note on this clonotype: Compared with germline, one end of the junction differs, possibly owing to a read error. CDR3 DNA: TGCGCCAGCATCTTGGAGGGGGCCAACTCTGGAAACACCGTATATTTT. It translates to CASILEGANSGNTVYF. The chain carries TRBV5-1 and TRBJ1-3, with 7 bases aligning to TRBD1. Per germline, CDR1 SGHRS and CDR2 YFSETQ. The CDR3 spans 16 residues.

This clonotype came up a few times. This could be a read error, since a much larger clone is one nucleotide away. The genes are TRBV6-1 and TRBJ1-6; 7 bases are shared with TRBD1. V was clipped by 3 bases and J by 8 bases; unmatched bases: 7. Germline-derived CDR1 and CDR2 are MNHNS and SASEGT. The CDR3 is made up of 15 amino acids. This CDR3 is CASSEGGQRYSPLHF. The DNA of the CDR3 is TGTGCCAGCAGTGAGGGGGGACAGCGTTATTCACCCCTCCACTTT.

Notes on this clonotype: Germline is not matched at one junction end, which may reflect a read error. The gene calls are TRBV6-1 and TRBJ1-2, with D possibly being TRBD1 (5 bases). Germline lookup yields CDR1 MNHNS and CDR2 SASEGT. The CDR3 has 15 residues. CDR3 DNA sequence: TGTGCCGGCAGTGAAGGACACGGACTCAACTATGGCTACACCTTC. It codes for CAGSEGHGLNYGYTF.

On this clonotype itself: A clone one base away is much larger, so this may be a read error. This chain joins TRBV20-1 and TRBJ2-2; the D gene could be TRBD1 or TRBD2 (5 bases each). This CDR3 has 13 amino acids. The germline V and J ends were trimmed by 3 bases and 5 bases, with 10 bases remaining between them. Germline V gene sequence: CDR1 DFQATT, CDR2 SNEGSKA (reference sequence). The CDR3 spells CSASEGRTGELFF. The CDR3 DNA reads TGCAGTGCTAGTGAGGGACGGACCGGGGAGCTGTTTTTT.

The chain links TRBV5-6 to TRBJ2-5, with TRBD1 as a possible D gene (6 bases). The DNA end is more similar to TRBJ2-1, so the J call may be wrong. Germline CDR1 and CDR2: SGHDT and YYEEEE. The CDR3 contains 14 residues. CDR3: CASSWDVRGESQFF. The CDR3 DNA is TGTGCCAGCAGCTGGGACGTCAGGGGCGAGTCCCAGTTCTTC.

A note on this clonotype: This likely comes from a read error, as the CDR3 has no conserved phenylalanine or tryptophan at its end. The J gene is TRBJ1-2, the V gene TRBV10-3; 7 nucleotides agree with TRBD1. Germline V CDR1 and CDR2: ENHRY, SYGVKD. CDR3 length equals 15 residues. The CDR3 nucleotides are TGTACCATCACTAAGGAACGGGACAGTCTATATGGCTACACCTTG. Protein sequence: CTITKERDSLYGYTL.

This chain links TRBV11-3 with TRBJ2-3, with D unclear. Germline V CDR1 and CDR2: SGHNT, YENEEA. V lost 7 bases and J 2 bases, leaving 16 bases between the germline ends. The CDR3 extends over 15 amino acids. The CDR3 DNA is TGTGCCAGCATCCGTCTGGAAGTAAACACAGATACGCAGTATTTT. Its translation is CASIRLEVNTDTQYF.

In the case of this clonotype: This is likely a read error, given that the CDR3 carries no conserved phenylalanine or tryptophan at its end. It is unclear where the CDR3 begins or ends on the DNA, so no DNA is shown, and the CDR3 is as TCRdb lists it. Here the CDR3 reads CASSLKLSEANVPTS. The J gene is TRBJ2-6, the V gene TRBV11-1. The CDR3 is 15 amino acids long, termini counted. Germline V gives CDR1 SGHAT, CDR2 FQDESV (reference sequence).

On this clonotype itself: A much more abundant neighbour one base away suggests this may be a read error. This chain uses TRBV7-8 with TRBJ1-1; D call uncertain. The ends were cut back, 4 bases at V and 2 bases at J, with 8 bases in the middle. From germline, CDR1 is SGHVS and CDR2 FQNEAQ. This CDR3 is built from 13 residues. CDR3 sequence: CASSSGINTEAFF. Here the CDR3 DNA reads TGTGCCAGCAGCTCGGGGATTAACACTGAAGCTTTCTTT.

A note on this clonotype: The conserved phenylalanine or tryptophan is not found at the CDR3 terminus, so this likely reflects a read error. The CDR3 sequence: CASNSGRSYTI. The CDR3 region has the DNA TGCGCCAGCAATTCGGGCAGGAGCTACACCATC. The gene calls are TRBV5-1 and TRBJ1-2; no definite D call. The V and J ends lost 6 bases and 9 bases respectively, with 12 bases between them. The germline gives CDR1 SGHRS, CDR2 YFSETQ. CDR3 length: 11 residues.

Notes on this clonotype: This may stem from a read error, because a much larger clone lies one nucleotide away. CDR3 nucleotides: TGCGCCAGCAGCCTCAGGGGGCACGACTACACCTTC. It specifies CASSLRGHDYTF. This chain connects TRBV4-1 to TRBJ1-2; 8 nucleotides agree with TRBD1. The ends lost 4 bases at V and 10 bases at J; junction bases unmatched: 5. The germline V gene has CDR1 MGHRA and CDR2 YSYEKL. The length of the CDR3 is 12 residues.

The rearrangement links TRBV6-6 to TRBJ2-1; D is ambiguous. The V and J ends lost 4 bases and 13 bases respectively, with 17 bases between them. Germline CDR1 reads MNHNY; CDR2 reads SVGAGI (reference sequence). CDR3 size: 13 residues. CDR3 coding DNA: TGTGCCAGCAGTTCACAAGGCTCGGGTGACCAGTTCTTC. This gives the protein CASSSQGSGDQFF.

This chain joins TRBV28 and TRBJ2-2; 9 bases line up with TRBD1. The CDR3 contains 17 residues. Looked up from germline, CDR1 is MDHEN and CDR2 is SYDVKM. V was clipped by 3 bases and J by 5 bases; unmatched bases: 10. DNA of the CDR3: TGTGCCAGCAGTTTCCACCTACAGGGGGCGGGGACCGGGGAGCTGTTTTTT. Its protein is CASSFHLQGAGTGELFF.

The rearrangement joins TRBV11-3 to TRBJ2-1; TRBD2 matches at 7 bases. J was trimmed by 6 bases and V by 6 bases; bases with no gene match: 2. The CDR3 is 12 residues long. The V gene's germline CDR1 is SGHNT and CDR2 YENEEA. CDR3 DNA: TGTGCCAGCAGAGGGACTACCAATGAGCAGTTCTTC. Translated, it gives CASRGTTNEQFF.

This clonotype counts as medium-sized. J is TRBJ2-1 and V is TRBV29-1, with 11 nucleotides matching TRBD1. Unmatched junction bases numbered 7, after V lost 4 bases and J lost 8 bases. CDR1 and CDR2 from the germline V gene are SQVTM and ANQGSEA. The CDR3 spans 14 residues. The CDR3 loop reads CSVGRGQGAYEQFF. For the CDR3, the DNA is TGCAGCGTTGGGAGAGGACAGGGGGCCTATGAGCAGTTCTTC.

This chain uses TRBV6-5 with TRBJ2-2; possibly TRBD2 for D (5 bases). In germline, CDR1 is MNHEY, CDR2 SVGAGI. The CDR3 contains 14 residues. Deletions cut 6 bases from V and 11 bases from J, with 19 bases between. CDR3 sequence: CASRRQEATTELFF. The CDR3 DNA is TGTGCCAGCAGAAGGCAGGAGGCCACCACTGAGCTGTTTTTT.

A word on this clonotype: Relative to the germline gene, one junction end is altered; a read error may explain this. The genes are TRBV12-3 or TRBV12-4 and TRBJ2-7; 9 bases are a match to TRBD1. The CDR3 loop spans 14 amino acids. CDR3 bases: TGCGCCAGCAGTTTACGGGACAGGGTCCACGAGCAGTACTTC. The encoded protein is CASSLRDRVHEQYF.

Only a few counts were recorded for this clonotype. A much larger clone sits a single nucleotide away, making a read error possible. This rearrangement joins TRBV14 to TRBJ2-6; 8 bases are shared with TRBD2. This CDR3 region has 14 residues. Germline CDR1 is SGHDN and CDR2 is FVKESK. The CDR3 nucleotides read TGTGTCAGCGGGAGAAACTCTGGGGCCAACGTCCTGACTTTC. Translated: CVSGRNSGANVLTF.

Concerning this clonotype: The junction does not match germline at one end; this may be a read error. The J gene is TRBJ2-2, the V gene TRBV6-5; the D gene is possibly TRBD2 (5 bases). Germline V CDR1 and CDR2: MNHEY, SVGAGI. This CDR3 spans 15 amino acids. CDR3: CVSSYRALNTGELFF. CDR3 bases: TGTGTCAGCAGTTACCGGGCCTTGAACACCGGGGAGTTGTTTTTT.

Of note for this clonotype: In this CDR3 the conserved last residue, phenylalanine or tryptophan, is missing, so a read error is likely. The limits of the CDR3 on the DNA are not certain, so only TCRdb's listed CDR3 is given. The chain is built from TRBV11-2 and TRBJ2-7; the listed D gene, TRBD1, was not tested against the DNA. A total of 16 residues make up the CDR3, ends included. CDR1 and CDR2 from the germline V gene are SGHAT and FQNNGV. CDR3 sequence reads: CASSLDSSARSYEHYY.

As for this clonotype: The CDR3 ends on some other residue instead of the conserved phenylalanine or tryptophan, so this is likely a read error. The V and J genes are TRBV29-1 and TRBJ2-7; no definite D call. The CDR3 is made up of 11 amino acids. CDR1 SQVTM and CDR2 ANQGSEA come from the germline V gene. The CDR3 DNA sequence: TGCAGCGTGGGCAAGGAGTACGAACAGTACATC. Translating it yields CSVGKEYEQYI.

With regard to this clonotype: Its ends do not fully match the called genes, so a read error is possible. The V call is TRBV20-1, the J call TRBJ1-5; weak D call: TRBD1 (5 bases). From germline, CDR1 is DFQATT and CDR2 SNEGSKA (reference sequence). The CDR3 is 14 residues long. The CDR3 DNA reads TGCAGTGCTCAAATATCCGGGGACGATCAGTCCCAGCATTTT. As protein: CSAQISGDDQSQHF.

In the case of this clonotype: A single base separates this from a much larger clone, so it may be a read error. V gene TRBV28 combines with J gene TRBJ2-7; possible D gene TRBD2, 5 bases. CDR1 is MDHEN and CDR2 is SYDVKM in the germline V gene. The CDR3 has 15 residues. This chain's CDR3 is CARSLLASGYYEQYF. CDR3 sequence (DNA): TGTGCCAGGAGTTTGTTGGCTTCGGGGTACTACGAGCAGTACTTC. The full variable domain, with the rest looked up from reference TRBV28 and TRBJ2-7, is DVKVTQSSRYLVKRTGEKVFLECVQDMDHENMFWYRQDPGLGLRLIYFSYDVKMKEKGDIPEGYSVSREKKERFSLILESASTNQTSMYLCARSLLASGYYEQYFGPGTRLTVT.

To note about this clonotype: Its ends do not fully match the called genes, so a read error is possible. This chain links TRBV6-5 with TRBJ2-7; D unresolved. The length of the CDR3 is 18 residues. Germline lookup yields CDR1 MNHEY and CDR2 SVGAGI. CDR3 sequence reads: CASSYQPSWSTGSYEQYF. The CDR3 nucleotides read TGTGCCAGCAGTTACCAACCAAGCTGGAGTACCGGGTCCTACGAGCAGTATTTC.

This clonotype came up many times. This sequence joins TRBV5-6 and TRBJ2-7; TRBD1 matches 11 bases. After removal of 4 bases from V and 6 bases from J, the junction contained 6 bases not matched to a gene. Germline CDR1 and CDR2: SGHDT and YYEEEE. The CDR3 contains 14 residues. For the CDR3, the DNA is TGTGCCAGCAGCCAGGACAGGGGGCGATCCGAGCAGTACTTC. It specifies CASSQDRGRSEQYF.

In the case of this clonotype: One end of the junction fails to match germline, which may point to a read error. The chain's CDR3 is CARSEAAGSNDQFF. The CDR3 DNA is TGTGCCAGGAGTGAAGCGGCAGGAAGTAATGATCAGTTCTTC. This sequence joins TRBV6-1 and TRBJ2-1, with D perhaps TRBD2 (5 bases). Germline-derived CDR1 and CDR2 are MNHNS and SASEGT. The CDR3 spans 14 residues.